A selection of T cell receptor beta chains follows, all from one sample in a study of patients and donors after allogeneic stem cell transplantation. TCRdb re-called the RT-PCR reads through MiXCR, storing one row per CDR3 protein. The sample carries about 150,000 distinct CDR3 sequences, over 30% recorded once. The sequenced material came from blood, either unsorted or a sorted T cell fraction (not recorded which). All receptors come from a human donor who was either an allogeneic HSCT recipient or a stem cell or donor lymphocyte infusion donor (not recorded which). It is not recorded whose cells these are; they may come from a transplant donor. Both conserved end residues are part of each CDR3. A D gene is named only where the DNA matches it firmly. Clone size is shown for a subset of rows, as once, few, many or a class of expanded clone.

TRBV28	NA	TRBJ2-2	TRBD1	CASSFGTGDGGTGELFF	TGTGCCAGCAGTTTTGGGACAGGAGACGGCGGGACCGGGGAGCTGTTTTTT
TRBV7-9	NA	TRBJ1-2	TRBD1	CASSWTGADGYTF	TGTGCCAGCAGTTGGACAGGGGCGGATGGCTACACCTTC
TRBV29-1	few	TRBJ1-4	NA	CSATLAGPEKLFF	TGCAGCGCCACGCTCGCGGGGCCTGAAAAACTGTTTTTT
TRBV25-1	few	TRBJ1-6	NA	CASSEFGAWNSPLHF	TGTGCCAGCAGTGAATTTGGGGCCTGGAATTCACCCCTCCACTTT
TRBV25-1	few	TRBJ1-6	TRBD1	CASRQGFGSPLHF	TGTGCCAGCAGACAGGGGTTTGGGTCACCCCTCCACTTT
TRBV12-3/TRBV12-4	NA	TRBJ1-3	NA	CASSSRNTIYF	TGTGCCAGCAGTTCCAGAAACACCATATATTTT
TRBV12-3/TRBV12-4	NA	TRBJ1-5	NA	CASSFGSRNQPQHF	TGTGCCAGCAGTTTTGGATCCAGAAATCAGCCCCAGCATTTT
TRBV7-2	NA	TRBJ1-4	NA	CASSLWAMVNEKLFF	TGTGCCAGCAGCCTATGGGCTATGGTTAATGAAAAACTGTTTTTT
TRBV4-3	NA	TRBJ2-7	NA	CASPPGVYEQYF	TGCGCCAGCCCTCCCGGTGTCTACGAGCAGTACTTC
TRBV10-3	NA	TRBJ1-5	NA	CAIRGDGHSNQPQHF	TGTGCCATCAGGGGGGATGGCCATAGCAATCAGCCCCAGCATTTT
TRBV6-1	few	TRBJ1-3	NA	CASREHKGVGTIYF	TGTGCCAGCAGGGAGCACAAAGGGGTCGGCACCATATATTTT
TRBV6-2/TRBV6-3	NA	TRBJ1-1	NA	CASRNPVAEGAFF	TGTGCCAGCAGAAACCCGGTGGCAGAAGGGGCTTTCTTT
TRBV4-2	NA	TRBJ2-1	NA	CASSQNSYNEQFF	TGTGCCAGCAGCCAAAACAGCTACAATGAGCAGTTCTTC
TRBV9	NA	TRBJ1-2	NA	CASGENGYTF	TGTGCCAGCGGGGAAAATGGCTACACCTTC
TRBV2	few	TRBJ1-1	NA	CASRVTVNTEAFF	TGTGCCAGCAGGGTTACGGTGAACACTGAAGCTTTCTTT
TRBV13	NA	TRBJ2-3	TRBD2	CASSSKRGFTDTQYF	TGTGCCAGCAGCTCAAAGCGGGGCTTCACAGATACGCAGTATTTT
TRBV6-6	few	TRBJ1-1	TRBD1	CASSYPALQGAPTHTEAFF	TGTGCCAGCAGTTACCCTGCACTACAGGGGGCCCCTACACACACTGAAGCTTTCTTT
TRBV12-3/TRBV12-4	NA	TRBJ2-1	NA	CASSLELQSGNEQFF	TGTGCCAGCAGTTTAGAATTACAGTCGGGAAATGAGCAGTTCTTC
TRBV20-1	NA	TRBJ1-2	NA	CSARQTINYGYTF	TGCAGTGCTAGACAGACAATAAACTATGGCTACACCTTC
TRBV27	NA	TRBJ1-3	NA	CASSPRGLGNTIYF	TGTGCCAGCAGTCCACGCGGGCTAGGAAACACCATATATTTT
TRBV6-5	NA	TRBJ1-1	NA	CASSYSAGSKPEAFF	TGTGCCAGCAGTTACTCTGCAGGGAGTAAGCCTGAAGCTTTCTTT
TRBV5-5	NA	TRBJ1-5	TRBD1	CASSLGLGDRARNQPQHF	TGTGCCAGCAGCTTGGGATTAGGGGACAGGGCTCGAAATCAGCCCCAGCATTTT
TRBV28	NA	TRBJ1-5	TRBD1	CASSTTGQVKDNQPQHF	TGTGCCAGCAGCACGACAGGGCAGGTGAAAGACAATCAGCCCCAGCATTTT
TRBV7-8	NA	TRBJ2-1	NA	CASSLISLTGENEQFF	TGTGCCAGCAGCTTAATCTCCTTAACAGGAGAAAATGAGCAGTTCTTC
TRBV15	few	TRBJ1-6	NA	CATSRDRIGQTHSPLHF	TGTGCCACCAGCAGAGATCGGATAGGTCAGACCCATTCACCCCTCCACTTT
TRBV4-1	NA	TRBJ1-4	NA	CASSQVKSRVGEKLFF	TGCGCCAGCAGCCAAGTTAAATCCAGGGTGGGAGAAAAACTGTTTTTT
TRBV12-3/TRBV12-4	few	TRBJ1-2	NA	CASSRDRIYGYTF	TGTGCCAGCAGTCGAGACCGGATCTATGGCTACACCTTC
TRBV2	NA	TRBJ2-7	TRBD2	CASKRGEYEQYF	TGTGCCAGCAAGCGGGGCGAGTACGAGCAGTACTTC
TRBV6-2/TRBV6-3	NA	TRBJ1-1	NA	CASTSVLNTEAFF	TGTGCCAGCACCTCCGTTCTGAACACTGAAGCTTTCTTT
TRBV20-1	NA	TRBJ2-7	TRBD2	CSASSGGPLSYEQYF	TGCAGTGCTAGTAGCGGGGGGCCCCTATCCTACGAGCAGTACTTC
TRBV9	few	TRBJ2-1	NA	CASSQTTGEQFF	TGTGCCAGCAGCCAGACTACCGGTGAGCAGTTCTTC
TRBV7-9	NA	TRBJ2-3	NA	CASSLLILPTDTQYF	TGTGCCAGCAGCTTACTCATACTACCCACAGATACGCAGTATTTT
TRBV5-6	few	TRBJ1-2	NA	CASSAPFGEGYTF	TGTGCCAGCAGCGCACCGTTCGGGGAAGGCTACACCTTC
TRBV12-3/TRBV12-4	NA	TRBJ1-4	TRBD1	CASSSGTGSEKLFF	TGTGCCAGCAGTTCTGGGACAGGGAGTGAAAAACTGTTTTTT
TRBV6-6	NA	TRBJ1-4	NA	CASSQNTPLTGKLFF	TGTGCCAGCAGCCAGAATACTCCTCTAACGGGAAAACTGTTTTTT
TRBV2	few	TRBJ1-5	NA	CASSDQGGNQPQHF	TGTGCCAGCAGTGATCAGGGAGGCAATCAGCCCCAGCATTTT
TRBV28	NA	TRBJ1-5	NA	CASTPSIGIAGQPQHF	TGTGCCAGCACCCCATCAATCGGGATTGCGGGTCAGCCCCAGCATTTT
TRBV11-2	NA	TRBJ2-1	NA	CASSPQGYNEQFF	TGTGCCAGCAGCCCGCAGGGGTACAATGAGCAGTTCTTC
TRBV29-1	few	TRBJ2-1	TRBD2	CSVGTSGYNEQFF	TGCAGCGTTGGGACTAGCGGATACAATGAGCAGTTCTTC
TRBV20-1	NA	TRBJ2-1	NA	CSASRLTSSYNEQFF	TGCAGTGCTTCCAGACTTACTAGCTCCTACAATGAGCAGTTCTTC
TRBV9	NA	TRBJ1-1	NA	CASSVDAGMNTEAFF	TGTGCCAGCAGCGTAGATGCTGGGATGAACACTGAAGCTTTCTTT
TRBV7-2	few	TRBJ1-1	TRBD1	CASSLPIQGRRNTEAFF	TGTGCCAGCAGCCTACCAATACAGGGGAGGCGGAACACTGAAGCTTTCTTT
TRBV7-2	NA	TRBJ1-5	NA	CASSLDGPANQPQHF	TGTGCCAGCAGCTTAGACGGGCCAGCAAATCAGCCCCAGCATTTT
TRBV3-1	NA	TRBJ2-5	TRBD1	CASSVPGQKETQYF	TGTGCCAGCAGCGTTCCGGGACAGAAAGAGACCCAGTACTTC
TRBV6-5	NA	TRBJ2-1	TRBD1	CASSYGQGDNEQFF	TGTGCCAGCAGCTACGGACAGGGGGACAATGAGCAGTTCTTC
TRBV7-6	NA	TRBJ1-6	NA	CASSPGEEDSPLHF	TGTGCCAGCAGCCCCGGGGAAGAGGATTCACCCCTCCACTTT
TRBV5-1	few	TRBJ1-2	TRBD1	CASSFPRDRGDGYTF	TGCGCCAGCAGCTTCCCGCGTGACAGGGGGGATGGCTACACCTTC
TRBV5-1	NA	TRBJ1-5	NA	CASSPAGTNQPQHF	TGCGCCAGCAGTCCCGCAGGCACCAATCAGCCCCAGCATTTT
TRBV7-2	NA	TRBJ1-3	NA	CASSTLASGNTIYF	TGTGCCAGCAGCACCCTCGCCTCTGGAAACACCATATATTTT
TRBV20-1	NA	TRBJ2-1	NA	CSARRSSNEQFF	TGCAGTGCTAGACGTAGCAGCAATGAGCAGTTCTTC
TRBV4-2	NA	TRBJ1-1	NA	CASSQEIGVNTEAFF	TGTGCCAGCAGCCAAGAGATCGGAGTGAACACTGAAGCTTTCTTT
TRBV12-3/TRBV12-4	many	TRBJ1-3	NA	CASSLAPGGGNTIYF	TGTGCCAGCAGTTTAGCCCCGGGTGGGGGAAACACCATATATTTT
TRBV12-3/TRBV12-4	NA	TRBJ1-5	TRBD1	CASSRTGGSQPQHF	TGTGCCAGCAGCCGCACAGGGGGCAGCCAGCCCCAGCATTTT